The present T cell receptor (beta chain) was sequenced within a study of blood T cell repertoires in COVID-19. In the study overall: The analysed material was cDNA or gDNA that came from T cells, B-cell-depleted T cells, or PBMCs.

This CDR3 contains 13 residues. Germline loops: CDR1 MGHDK, CDR2 SYGVNS. V was cut by 2 bases and J by 4 bases, with 5 bases left in between. Source study methods: Reference gene primer amplification gave estimated nucleated cell counts. Profiled with immunoSEQ multiplex PCR; TCRdb holds only in-frame clones, not every one. The DNA gave D and trimming, while V, J and clone size come from that table. The data show around 250,000 clones, approximately 80% seen once. The chain links TRBV25-1 to TRBJ2-2; D unresolved. This sequence originates from a man between 25 and 39 years old who had recovered from COVID-19. The specimen was peripheral blood. Written as DNA, the CDR3 is TGTGCCAGCAGTGAAGACTTCACCGGGGAGCTGTTTTTT. It is translated as CASSEDFTGELFF.